This T cell receptor (beta chain) was profiled in a study of human T cells and chemical hapten exposure. Individual cDNA molecules in this library carried unique molecular identifiers. TCRdb independently ran MiXCR on the RACE reads; one entry per CDR3 protein. The table lists under 110,000 distinct CDR3 sequences, 9.5% to 15% of them singletons. Findings and limits, study-wide: The number of TCRs above 1 in 1000 frequency did not change after DPC sensitization.

The CDR3 covers 17 residues. Sample time point: pre-sensitization, week 0. Treatment denoted: therapeutic diphenylcyclopropenone sensitization with weekly scalp DPC. Blood sampling occurred before each patch-test application. Participating donors were patients with alopecia, aged 18 to 70 years, considered appropriate candidates for DPC. This clonotype came up a few times. Its antigen is unidentified. The genes are TRBV21-1 and TRBJ2-7; TRBD1 was called by the table and not checked on the DNA. TRBV21-1 is termed a pseudogene. Sequenced here: whole blood, sampled in connection with sensitization to the hapten diphenylcyclopropenone (DPC). The TCR comes from a woman between 50 and 59 years old with alopecia areata. Some clones in this sample may be carry-over from other donors' samples. The CDR3 DNA reads as TGTGCCAGCAGCAAAAGGGAATCGGGACAAAGCTCCTACGAGCAGTACTTC. Translated: CASSKRESGQSSYEQYF.